This TCR beta chain was profiled in a study of T-cell memory formation after mild COVID-19. MiXCR was run by TCRdb on the 5' RACE reads, yielding one entry per CDR3 protein. Here the sample spans fewer than 250,000 distinct CDR3 sequences, 27% being singletons. Germline CDR1 is MGHDK and CDR2 is SYGVNS. The CDR3 is 16 amino acids. Trimming cost V 1 base and J 6 bases; bases outside gene matches: 10. Sequencing was done on a sample of PBMCs or a T cell subset sorted from them (not recorded which). This TCR was recovered from an adult woman who had mild COVID-19 (a few samples of this study predate the infection). Cell type and time point are not known. This chain connects TRBV25-1 to TRBJ2-7, with 9 bases lining up with TRBD2. The CDR3 sequence: CASSESGGRALSEQYF. In DNA form, the CDR3 reads TGTGCCAGCAGTGAATCTGGCGGGAGGGCCCTTTCCGAGCAGTACTTC.